Below, one T cell receptor (beta chain) is given with its context. Its specificity is unknown. A clone one base away is much larger, so this may be a read error. This entry belongs to a study of post-analysis software for immune sequencing data. Study overall: As for disease course, relapsing-remitting, secondary progressive and progressive-relapsing multiple sclerosis were all included. Study-level results: Analysis by F measure revealed that same-batch samples clustered strongly together.

Unique molecular identifiers tagged the TCR beta cDNA libraries. TCRdb re-analysed the PCR reads in MiXCR, keeping a single row per CDR3 protein. Here the sample spans around 190,000 distinct CDR3 sequences, 29% being singletons. This clonotype originated in a girl under 18 with multiple sclerosis. The sample comprised blood.

In nucleotides, the CDR3 is TGTGTCAGCAGCCAAGAGCCCACTAGCGGAGAGACCCAGTACTTC. Residues: CVSSQEPTSGETQYF. The V call is TRBV3-1, the J call TRBJ2-7; 8 bases are a match to TRBD2. The end of the DNA is better explained by TRBJ2-5, so the J call may be wrong. CDR3 size: 15 residues. CDR1 is LGHDT and CDR2 is YNNKEL in the germline V gene (reference sequence).